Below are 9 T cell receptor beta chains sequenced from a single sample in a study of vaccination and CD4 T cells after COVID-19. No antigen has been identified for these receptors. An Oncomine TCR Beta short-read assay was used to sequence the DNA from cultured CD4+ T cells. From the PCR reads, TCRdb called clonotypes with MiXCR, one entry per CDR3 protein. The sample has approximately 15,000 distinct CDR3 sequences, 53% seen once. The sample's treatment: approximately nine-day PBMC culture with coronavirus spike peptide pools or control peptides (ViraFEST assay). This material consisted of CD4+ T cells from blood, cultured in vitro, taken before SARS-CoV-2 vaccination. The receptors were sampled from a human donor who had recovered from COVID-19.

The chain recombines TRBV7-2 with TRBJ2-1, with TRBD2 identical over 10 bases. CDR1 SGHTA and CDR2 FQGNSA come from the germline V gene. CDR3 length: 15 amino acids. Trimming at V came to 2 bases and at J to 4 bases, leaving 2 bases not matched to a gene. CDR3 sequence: CASSLSGGVYNEQFF. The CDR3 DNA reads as TGTGCCAGCAGCTTAAGCGGGGGGGTATACAATGAGCAGTTCTTC.

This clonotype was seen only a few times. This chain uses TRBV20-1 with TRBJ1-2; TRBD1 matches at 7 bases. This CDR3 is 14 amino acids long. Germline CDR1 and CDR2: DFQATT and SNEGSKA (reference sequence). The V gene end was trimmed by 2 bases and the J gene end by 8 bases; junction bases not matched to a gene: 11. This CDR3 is CSARKTGLGRGYTF. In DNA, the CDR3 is TGCAGTGCTAGAAAGACAGGGCTCGGTCGAGGCTACACCTTC.

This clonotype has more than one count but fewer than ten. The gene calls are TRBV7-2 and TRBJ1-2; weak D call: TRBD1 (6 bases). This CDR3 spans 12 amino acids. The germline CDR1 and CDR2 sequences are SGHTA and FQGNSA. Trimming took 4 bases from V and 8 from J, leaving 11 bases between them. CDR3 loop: CASSSGAGGYTF. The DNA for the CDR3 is TGTGCCAGCAGCTCAGGGGCGGGCGGCTACACCTTC.

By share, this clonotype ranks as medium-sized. The CDR3 DNA reads TGCAGTGCTAGAGAGGGGGCCGGTACCCTCGACAGGGGAGCTTTCTTT. It specifies CSAREGAGTLDRGAFF. The V and J genes are TRBV20-1 and TRBJ1-1; 8 bases fit TRBD1. CDR1 is DFQATT, CDR2 SNEGSKA, per germline (reference sequence). J gave up 10 bases and V 0 bases, and 16 bases lay outside the gene matches. The CDR3 has 16 amino acids.

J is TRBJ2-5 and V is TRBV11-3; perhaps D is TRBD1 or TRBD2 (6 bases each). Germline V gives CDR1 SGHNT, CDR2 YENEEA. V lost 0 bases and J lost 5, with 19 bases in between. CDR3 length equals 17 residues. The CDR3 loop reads CASSLDWLGGFRETQYF. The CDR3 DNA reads TGTGCCAGCAGCTTAGATTGGTTGGGGGGCTTCAGGGAGACCCAGTACTTC. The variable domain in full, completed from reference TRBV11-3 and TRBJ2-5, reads EAGVVQSPRYKIIEKKQPVAFWCNPISGHNTLYWYLQNLGQGPELLIRYENEEAVDDSQLPKDRFSAERLKGVDSTLKIQPAELGDSAVYLCASSLDWLGGFRETQYFGPGTRLLVL.

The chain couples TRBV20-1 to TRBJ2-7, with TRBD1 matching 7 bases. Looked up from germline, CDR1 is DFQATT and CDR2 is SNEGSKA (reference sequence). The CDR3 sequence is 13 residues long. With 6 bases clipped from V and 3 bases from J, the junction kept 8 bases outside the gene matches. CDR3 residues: CSAARDSNYEQYF. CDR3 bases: TGCAGTGCGGCTCGGGACAGTAACTACGAGCAGTACTTC.

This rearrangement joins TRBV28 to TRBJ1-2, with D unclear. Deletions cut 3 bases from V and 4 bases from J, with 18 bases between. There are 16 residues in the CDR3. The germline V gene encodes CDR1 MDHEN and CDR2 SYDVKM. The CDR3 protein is CASSFFGPTQGYGYTF. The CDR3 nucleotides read TGTGCCAGCAGTTTTTTCGGCCCTACCCAAGGCTATGGCTACACCTTC.

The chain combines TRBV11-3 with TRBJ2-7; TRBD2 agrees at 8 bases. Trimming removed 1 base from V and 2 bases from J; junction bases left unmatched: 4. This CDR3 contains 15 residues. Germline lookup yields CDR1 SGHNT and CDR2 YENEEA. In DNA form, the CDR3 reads TGTGCCAGCAGCTTAGTGGCGGGAGGTCCCTACGAGCAGTACTTC. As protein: CASSLVAGGPYEQYF.

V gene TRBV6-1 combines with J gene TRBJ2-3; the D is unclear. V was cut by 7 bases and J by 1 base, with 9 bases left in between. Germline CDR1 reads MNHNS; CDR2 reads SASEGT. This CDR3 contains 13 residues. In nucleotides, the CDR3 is TGTGCCAGCAAGTACGGACGCACAGATACGCAGTATTTT. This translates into CASKYGRTDTQYF.